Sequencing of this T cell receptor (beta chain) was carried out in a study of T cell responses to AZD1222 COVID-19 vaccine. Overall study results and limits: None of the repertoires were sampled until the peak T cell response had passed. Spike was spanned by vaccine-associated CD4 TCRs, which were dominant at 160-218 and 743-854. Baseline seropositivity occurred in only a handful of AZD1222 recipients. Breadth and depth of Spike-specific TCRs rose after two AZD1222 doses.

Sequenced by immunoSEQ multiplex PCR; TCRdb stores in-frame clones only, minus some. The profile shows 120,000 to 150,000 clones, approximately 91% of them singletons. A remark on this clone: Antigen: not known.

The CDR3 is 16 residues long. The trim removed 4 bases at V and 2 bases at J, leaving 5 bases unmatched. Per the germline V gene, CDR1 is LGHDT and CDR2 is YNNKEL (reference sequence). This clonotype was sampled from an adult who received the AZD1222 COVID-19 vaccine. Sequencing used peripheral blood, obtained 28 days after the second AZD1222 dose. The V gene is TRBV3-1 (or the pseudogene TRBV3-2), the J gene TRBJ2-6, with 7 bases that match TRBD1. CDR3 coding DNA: TGTGCCAGCAGCCGTACAGGGGTCCCTGGGGCCAACGTCCTGACTTTC. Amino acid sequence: CASSRTGVPGANVLTF.